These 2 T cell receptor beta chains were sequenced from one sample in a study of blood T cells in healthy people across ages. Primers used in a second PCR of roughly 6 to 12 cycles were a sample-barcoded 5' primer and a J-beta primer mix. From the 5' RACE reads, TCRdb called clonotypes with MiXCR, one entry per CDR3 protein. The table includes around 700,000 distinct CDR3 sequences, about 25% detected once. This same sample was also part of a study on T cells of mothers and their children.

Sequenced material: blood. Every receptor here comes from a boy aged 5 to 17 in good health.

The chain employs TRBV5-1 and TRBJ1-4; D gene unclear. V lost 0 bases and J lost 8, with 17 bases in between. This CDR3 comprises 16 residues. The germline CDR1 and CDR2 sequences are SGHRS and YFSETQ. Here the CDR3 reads CASSLEPTQPEEKLFF. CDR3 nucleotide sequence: TGCGCCAGCAGCTTGGAGCCCACACAGCCCGAGGAAAAACTGTTTTTT.

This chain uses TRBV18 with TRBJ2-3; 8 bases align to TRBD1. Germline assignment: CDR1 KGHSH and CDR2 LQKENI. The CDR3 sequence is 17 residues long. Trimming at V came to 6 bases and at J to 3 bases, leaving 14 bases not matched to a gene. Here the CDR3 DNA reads TGTGCCAGCTCTCGCCGTTGGACAGGGCCCTCTACAGATACGCAGTATTTT. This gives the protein CASSRRWTGPSTDTQYF.